Listed here are 26 T cell receptor beta chains from one sample, sequenced in a study of T-cell memory formation after mild COVID-19. Each CDR3 protein is one row after TCRdb ran MiXCR on the 5' RACE reads. The sample lists 350,000 to 450,000 distinct CDR3 sequences, 25% to 30% seen once, with roughly 14% in the top ten. The specimen was PBMCs or a T cell subset sorted from them (not recorded which). These receptors originate from an adult woman who had mild COVID-19 (a few samples of this study predate the infection). Cell type and time point are not known.

V and J are TRBV15 and TRBJ1-1; D is unclear. The ends were cut back, 3 bases at V and 3 bases at J, with 14 bases in the middle. The CDR3 sequence is 15 residues long. Germline assignment: CDR1 LNHNV and CDR2 YYDKDF (reference sequence). The CDR3 DNA is TGTGCCACCAGCAGGGTTGGAAGGGTTTACACTGAAGCTTTCTTT. Protein sequence: CATSRVGRVYTEAFF.

Only a few counts were recorded for this clonotype. The V call is TRBV4-3, the J call TRBJ2-7; D could derive from TRBD1 or TRBD2 (5 bases each). CDR3 length: 15 amino acids. Trimming left V 0 bases short and J 6 bases short, with 15 bases between. The germline gives CDR1 LGHNA, CDR2 YSLEER. The CDR3 loop reads CASSQEPGPGSEQYF. The DNA for the CDR3 is TGCGCCAGCAGCCAAGAGCCGGGACCGGGCTCCGAGCAGTACTTC.

This clonotype has at least ten counts. CDR3 loop: CASSFGTGYEQYF. The CDR3, as DNA: TGTGCCAGCAGTTTCGGGACAGGTTACGAGCAGTACTTC. The V and J genes are TRBV27 and TRBJ2-7, with 8 bases lining up with TRBD1. The CDR3 is 13 residues long. After removal of 3 bases from V and 4 bases from J, the junction contained 2 bases not matched to a gene. Germline V gene data show CDR1 as MNHEY and CDR2 as SMNVEV (reference sequence).

V usage is TRBV7-2 and J usage is TRBJ2-3; 8 bases align to TRBD2. V shed 2 bases and J 3 bases; nucleotides not matched to a gene: 10. This CDR3 is built from 17 residues. Germline V gives CDR1 SGHTA, CDR2 FQGNSA. CDR3 in amino acids: CASSLPDSGMETDTQYF. For the CDR3, the DNA is TGTGCCAGCAGCTTACCCGATAGCGGGATGGAGACAGATACGCAGTATTTT.

A few counts support this clonotype. The genes are TRBV14 and TRBJ2-3; no clear D. The V end was cut by 3 bases, the J end by 4 bases, with 8 bases between. Germline CDR1 is SGHDN and CDR2 is FVKESK. The CDR3 extends over 13 amino acids. The CDR3 DNA is TGTGCCAGCAGCCAGTTGTTTGCAGATACGCAGTATTTT. Protein product: CASSQLFADTQYF.

This clonotype was picked up a small number of times. The rearrangement uses TRBV10-3 and TRBJ2-1; maybe TRBD1 (7 bases). V lost 4 bases, J lost 3 bases, and 13 bases lay in between. The CDR3 has 15 residues. Germline CDR1 and CDR2: ENHRY and SYGVKD. The CDR3: CAISAGGINYNEQFF. In nucleotides, the CDR3 is TGTGCCATCAGTGCAGGGGGGATCAACTACAATGAGCAGTTCTTC.

The chain links TRBV7-2 to TRBJ1-5, with 10 bases aligning to TRBD1. Germline CDR1 reads SGHTA; CDR2 reads FQGNSA. CDR3 length: 17 residues. V dropped 2 bases and J dropped 3; count of bases not matched to a gene: 7. The CDR3 DNA sequence: TGTGCCAGCAGCTTAAGAGAGGGACAGGGGAACAATCAGCCCCAGCATTTT. Translating gives CASSLREGQGNNQPQHF.

The chain joins TRBV5-1 to TRBJ2-1; 7 nucleotides align to TRBD2. The CDR3 runs to 16 residues. Germline CDR1 and CDR2: SGHRS and YFSETQ. Germline trimming cut 0 bases from V and 7 bases from J; bases unmatched to any gene: 10. CDR3 residues: CASSLDWLAEQNEQFF. CDR3 bases: TGCGCCAGCAGCTTGGATTGGCTAGCGGAGCAAAATGAGCAGTTCTTC.

V gene TRBV9 combines with J gene TRBJ2-2; D uncertain. CDR1 and CDR2 from the germline V gene are SGDLS and YYNGEE. V was pared by 0 bases and J by 4 bases, with 7 bases between. The CDR3 has 14 residues. The CDR3 reads CASSVGGFTGELFF. In DNA form, the CDR3 reads TGTGCCAGCAGCGTAGGAGGCTTCACCGGGGAGCTGTTTTTT.

This clonotype was counted only a few times. The gene calls are TRBV7-9 and TRBJ2-2; the D call may be TRBD1 or TRBD2 (5 bases each). The CDR3 is 14 residues long. Germline V CDR1 and CDR2: SEHNR, FQNEAQ (reference sequence). V lost 5 bases to trimming and J lost 4 bases, with 11 bases between them. CDR3 region: CASSAWGSTGELFF. The DNA of the CDR3 is TGTGCCAGCAGCGCCTGGGGGTCCACCGGGGAGCTGTTTTTT.

The CDR3 coding sequence is TGTGCCAGCATGGTCGGCGGGACTGAAGCTTTCTTT. This translates into CASMVGGTEAFF. This chain uses TRBV6-1 with TRBJ1-1, with D hard to call. This CDR3 spans 12 amino acids. Trimming took off 7 bases at V and 5 bases at J, with 11 bases between the two ends. Germline CDR1 MNHNS, CDR2 SASEGT.

This rearrangement joins TRBV4-2 to TRBJ2-7, with D maybe TRBD1 (5 bases). The CDR3 spans 15 residues. Trimming pared 0 bases from V and 5 bases from J, leaving 14 bases between. CDR1 is LGHNA and CDR2 is YNFKEQ in the germline V gene. The DNA for the CDR3 is TGTGCCAGCAGCCAAGATCGGTCAGGGAAACACGAGCAGTACTTC. The encoded protein is CASSQDRSGKHEQYF.

This clonotype was detected only a few times. The chain employs TRBV5-1 and TRBJ2-7, with D maybe TRBD2 (5 bases). The germline gives CDR1 SGHRS, CDR2 YFSETQ. With 0 bases removed from V and 2 bases from J, the gap between germline ends came to 18 bases. The CDR3 runs to 17 residues. The CDR3 DNA sequence: TGCGCCAGCAGCTTGGTCCCCGGTCGTCTCGGGACCTACGAGCAGTACTTC. Translated: CASSLVPGRLGTYEQYF.

This clonotype was found a few times. The chain carries TRBV18 and TRBJ2-7; 7 nucleotides align to TRBD2. Germline values: CDR1 KGHSH, CDR2 LQKENI. V shed 0 bases, J shed 6 bases, and the junction held 8 bases outside the gene matches. The CDR3 is made up of 15 amino acids. This CDR3 reads CASSPPGRGTREQYF. CDR3 DNA sequence: TGTGCCAGCTCACCACCAGGGCGGGGGACGCGCGAGCAGTACTTC.

This clonotype was detected a few times. The J gene is TRBJ2-7, the V gene TRBV15, with D perhaps assigned TRBD1 or TRBD2 (5 bases each). V lost 4 bases and J lost 7, with 17 bases in between. The V gene's germline CDR1 is LNHNV and CDR2 YYDKDF (reference sequence). The CDR3 extends over 14 amino acids. CDR3 DNA: TGTGCCACCAGCACCCGGGACGTTTTTAGGGAGCAGTACTTC. Translation: CATSTRDVFREQYF.

This clonotype was detected a few times. V usage is TRBV28 and J usage is TRBJ1-1; tentatively, D is TRBD1 (6 bases). CDR1 MDHEN and CDR2 SYDVKM come from the germline V gene. The CDR3 has 17 residues. V dropped 2 bases and J dropped 3 bases, with 19 bases sitting between them. The CDR3 DNA reads TGTGCCAGCAGTTTACCCCTCCCAGGGGAGAGTCACACTGAAGCTTTCTTT. Translating it yields CASSLPLPGESHTEAFF.

This clonotype was seen more than once but under ten times. The V gene is TRBV7-3, the J gene TRBJ2-5; unclear D gene. CDR1 is SGHTA, CDR2 FQGTGA, per germline. CDR3 length equals 13 residues. Trimming stripped 4 bases from V and 0 bases from J, with 6 bases between. The DNA of the CDR3 is TGTGCCAGCAGCTCGATGTACCAAGAGACCCAGTACTTC. Amino acid sequence: CASSSMYQETQYF.

Only a few counts were recorded for this clonotype. The V call is TRBV5-1, the J call TRBJ1-2; D not resolved. This CDR3 spans 12 amino acids. V was cut by 3 bases and J by 4 bases, with 7 bases left in between. CDR1 and CDR2 (germline): SGHRS, YFSETQ. The CDR3 DNA reads TGCGCCAGCAGCTCGGGATCCTATGGCTACACCTTC. Translating it yields CASSSGSYGYTF.

This clonotype was counted only a few times. CDR3 in DNA: TGCAGTGCTAGACCCCTCGACAGGGTGGCAGAGAATTTACACCAAGAGACCCAGTACTTC. As protein: CSARPLDRVAENLHQETQYF. The chain has TRBV20-1 and TRBJ2-5; 7 bases are shared with TRBD1. CDR1 and CDR2 from the germline V gene are DFQATT and SNEGSKA (reference sequence). The V segment lost 2 bases and the J segment 0 bases; nucleotides outside the gene matches: 21. The CDR3 consists of 20 residues.

This clonotype was seen only a few times. The chain uses TRBV15 and TRBJ1-1; 7 bases align to TRBD1. Germline loops: CDR1 LNHNV, CDR2 YYDKDF (reference sequence). There are 16 residues in the CDR3. V shed 5 bases, J shed 2 bases, and the junction held 11 bases outside the gene matches. CDR3 sequence: CATSPDPGTANTEAFF. The CDR3 nucleotides read TGTGCCACCAGCCCCGACCCCGGGACAGCAAACACTGAAGCTTTCTTT.

V and J are TRBV7-6 and TRBJ2-1, with 12 bases aligning to TRBD2. V trimming: 5 bases; J trimming: 9 bases; junction bases outside the gene matches: 11. The length of the CDR3 is 16 residues. Germline values: CDR1 SGHVS, CDR2 FNYEAQ. CDR3 bases: TGTGCCAGCAGCCCAGGTCTAGCGGGGGGGTTAAGTGAGCAGTTCTTC. It encodes CASSPGLAGGLSEQFF.

The V gene is TRBV10-3, the J gene TRBJ1-1; D is possibly TRBD1 (6 bases). With 11 bases removed from V and 1 base from J, the gap between germline ends came to 17 bases. The CDR3 consists of 14 residues. CDR1 and CDR2 (germline): ENHRY, SYGVKD. Written as DNA, the CDR3 is TGTGCCTCCACTCCAGGGGCCCCGAACACTGAAGCTTTCTTT. Translating it yields CASTPGAPNTEAFF.

This clonotype was found a few times. The chain joins TRBV25-1 to TRBJ1-1, with unresolved D. CDR1 and CDR2 (germline): MGHDK, SYGVNS. There are 12 residues in the CDR3. The V and J ends lost 5 bases and 11 bases respectively, with 15 bases between them. CDR3 nucleotides: TGTGCCAGCAGTAGGGCAGGAATGGGGGCTTTCTTT. Translating it yields CASSRAGMGAFF. Full variable domain (missing parts from reference TRBV25-1 and TRBJ1-1): EADIYQTPRYLVIGTGKKITLECSQTMGHDKMYWYQQDPGMELHLIHYSYGVNSTEKGDLSSESTVSRIRTEHFPLTLESARPSHTSQYLCASSRAGMGAFFGQGTRLTVV.

The chain has TRBV7-2 and TRBJ2-1; TRBD2 agrees at 9 bases. V lost 8 bases, J lost 9 bases, and 5 bases stayed unmatched. CDR1 and CDR2 from the germline V gene are SGHTA and FQGNSA. CDR3 length: 12 residues. The CDR3 DNA sequence: TGTGCCAGCCGCGGGGGGGTCGGTGAGCAGTTCTTC. It yields the protein CASRGGVGEQFF.

V and J are TRBV4-1 and TRBJ1-2, with TRBD1 identical over 7 bases. Germline lookup yields CDR1 MGHRA and CDR2 YSYEKL. The CDR3 consists of 15 residues. V shed 1 base, J shed 8 bases, and the junction held 10 bases outside the gene matches. CDR3 residues: CASSQVRGTVNGYTF. The DNA of the CDR3 is TGCGCCAGCAGCCAAGTAAGGGGGACAGTCAACGGCTACACCTTC.

This sequence joins TRBV12-3 or TRBV12-4 and TRBJ2-1, with 9 bases that match TRBD1. J was trimmed by 7 bases and V by 10 bases; bases with no gene match: 5. The CDR3 is 12 amino acids. CDR3 sequence: CATGTGTNEQFF. The CDR3 coding sequence is TGTGCCACCGGGACAGGGACGAATGAGCAGTTCTTC.